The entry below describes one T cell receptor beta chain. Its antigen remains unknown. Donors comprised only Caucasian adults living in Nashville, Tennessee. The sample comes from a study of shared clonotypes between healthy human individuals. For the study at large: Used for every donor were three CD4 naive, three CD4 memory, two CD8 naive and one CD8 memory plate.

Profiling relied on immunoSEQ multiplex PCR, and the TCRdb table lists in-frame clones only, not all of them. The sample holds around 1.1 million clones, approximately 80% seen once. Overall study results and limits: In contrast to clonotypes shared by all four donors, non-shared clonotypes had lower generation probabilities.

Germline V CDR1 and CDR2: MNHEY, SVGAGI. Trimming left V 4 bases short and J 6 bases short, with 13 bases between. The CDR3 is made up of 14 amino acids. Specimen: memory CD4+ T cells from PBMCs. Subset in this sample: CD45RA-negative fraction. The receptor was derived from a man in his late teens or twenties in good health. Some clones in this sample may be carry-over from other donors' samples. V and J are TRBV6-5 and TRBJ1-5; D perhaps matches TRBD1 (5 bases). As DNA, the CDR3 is TGTGCCAGCAGTTCCCCCGGGGCCGGTCAGCCCCAGCATTTT. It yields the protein CASSSPGAGQPQHF.